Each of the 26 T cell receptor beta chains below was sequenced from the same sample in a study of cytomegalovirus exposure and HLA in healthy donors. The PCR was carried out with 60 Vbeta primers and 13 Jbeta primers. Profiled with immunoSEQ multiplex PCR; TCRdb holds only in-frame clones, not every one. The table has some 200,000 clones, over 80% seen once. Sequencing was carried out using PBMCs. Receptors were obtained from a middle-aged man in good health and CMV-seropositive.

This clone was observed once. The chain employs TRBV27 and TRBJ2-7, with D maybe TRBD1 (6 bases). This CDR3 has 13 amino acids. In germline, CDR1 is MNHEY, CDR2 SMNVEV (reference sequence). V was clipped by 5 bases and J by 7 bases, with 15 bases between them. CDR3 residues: CASSPPGAREQYF. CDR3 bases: TGTGCCAGCAGTCCCCCAGGGGCTAGAGAGCAGTACTTC.

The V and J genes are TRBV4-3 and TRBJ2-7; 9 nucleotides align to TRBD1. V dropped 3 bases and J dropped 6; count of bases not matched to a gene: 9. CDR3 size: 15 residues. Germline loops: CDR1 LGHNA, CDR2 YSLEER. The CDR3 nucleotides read TGCGCCAGCAGCCATGGACAGGGGAACCCTTTCGAGCAGTACTTC. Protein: CASSHGQGNPFEQYF.

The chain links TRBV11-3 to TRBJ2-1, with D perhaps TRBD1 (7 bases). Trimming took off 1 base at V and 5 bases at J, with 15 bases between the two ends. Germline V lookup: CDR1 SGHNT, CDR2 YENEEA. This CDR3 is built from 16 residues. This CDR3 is CASSLVGGRGDNEQFF. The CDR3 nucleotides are TGTGCCAGCAGCTTAGTGGGCGGCAGGGGGGACAATGAGCAGTTCTTC.

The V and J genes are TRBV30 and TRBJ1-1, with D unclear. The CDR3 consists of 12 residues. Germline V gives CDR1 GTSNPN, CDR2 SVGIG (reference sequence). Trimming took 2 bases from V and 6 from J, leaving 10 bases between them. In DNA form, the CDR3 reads TGTGCCTGGAGTTACCCTAGCTCTGAAGCTTTCTTT. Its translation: CAWSYPSSEAFF.

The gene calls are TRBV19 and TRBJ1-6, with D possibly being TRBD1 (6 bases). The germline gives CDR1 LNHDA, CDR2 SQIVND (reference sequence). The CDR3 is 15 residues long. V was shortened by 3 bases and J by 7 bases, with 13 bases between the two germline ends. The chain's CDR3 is CASSMLQGKNSPLHF. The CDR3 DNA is TGTGCCAGTAGTATGTTACAGGGAAAAAATTCACCCCTCCACTTT.

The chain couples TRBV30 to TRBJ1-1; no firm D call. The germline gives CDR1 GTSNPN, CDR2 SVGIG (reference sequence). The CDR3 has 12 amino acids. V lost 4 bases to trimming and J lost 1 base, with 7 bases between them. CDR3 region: CAWTVRNTEAFF. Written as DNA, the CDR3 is TGTGCCTGGACAGTAAGGAACACTGAAGCTTTCTTT.

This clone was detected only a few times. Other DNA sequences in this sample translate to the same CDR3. The CDR3, as DNA: TGCGCCAGCAGCTTGGGCAGAACAGATACGCAGTATTTT. Its translation: CASSLGRTDTQYF. The V gene is TRBV5-1, the J gene TRBJ2-3; D is uncertain. The CDR3 extends over 13 amino acids. The germline gives CDR1 SGHRS, CDR2 YFSETQ. With 0 bases removed from V and 3 bases from J, the gap between germline ends came to 5 bases.

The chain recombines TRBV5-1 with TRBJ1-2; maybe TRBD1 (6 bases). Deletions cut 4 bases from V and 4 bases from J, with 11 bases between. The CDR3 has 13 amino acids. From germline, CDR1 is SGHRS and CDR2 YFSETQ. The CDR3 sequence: CASSAGGGYGYTF. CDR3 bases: TGCGCCAGCAGCGCGGGGGGCGGCTATGGCTACACCTTC.

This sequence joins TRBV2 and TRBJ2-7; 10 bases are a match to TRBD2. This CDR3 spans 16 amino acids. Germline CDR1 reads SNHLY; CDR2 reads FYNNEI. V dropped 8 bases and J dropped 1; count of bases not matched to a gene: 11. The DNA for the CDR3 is TGTGCCAGCGAGACCGATAGCGGGGGGACGTCCTACGAGCAGTACTTC. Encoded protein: CASETDSGGTSYEQYF.

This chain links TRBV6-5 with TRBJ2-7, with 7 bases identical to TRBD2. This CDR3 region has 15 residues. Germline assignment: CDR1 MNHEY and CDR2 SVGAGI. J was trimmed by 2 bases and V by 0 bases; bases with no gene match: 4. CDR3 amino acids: CASSYSTGGTYEQYF. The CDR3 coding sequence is TGTGCCAGCAGTTACTCGACGGGGGGAACCTACGAGCAGTACTTC.

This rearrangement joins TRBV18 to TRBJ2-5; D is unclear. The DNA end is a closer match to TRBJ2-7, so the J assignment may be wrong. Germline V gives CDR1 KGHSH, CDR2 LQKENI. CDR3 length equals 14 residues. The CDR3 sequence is CASSPRSLGGEQYF. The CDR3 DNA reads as TGTGCCAGCTCACCACGAAGCCTTGGCGGCGAGCAGTACTTC.

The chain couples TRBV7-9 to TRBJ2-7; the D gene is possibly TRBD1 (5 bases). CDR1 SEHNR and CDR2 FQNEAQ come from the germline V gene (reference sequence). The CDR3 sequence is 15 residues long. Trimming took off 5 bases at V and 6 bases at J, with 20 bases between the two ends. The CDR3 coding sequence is TGTGCCAGCAGCGCGGTCCAGGGTGGTTTTGTCGAGCAGTACTTC. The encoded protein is CASSAVQGGFVEQYF.

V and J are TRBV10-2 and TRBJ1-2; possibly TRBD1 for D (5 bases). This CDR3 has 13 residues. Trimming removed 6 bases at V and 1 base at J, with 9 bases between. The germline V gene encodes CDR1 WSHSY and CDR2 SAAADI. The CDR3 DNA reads TGCGCCAGCAGCGACGGGGGTAACTATGGCTACACCTTC. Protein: CASSDGGNYGYTF.

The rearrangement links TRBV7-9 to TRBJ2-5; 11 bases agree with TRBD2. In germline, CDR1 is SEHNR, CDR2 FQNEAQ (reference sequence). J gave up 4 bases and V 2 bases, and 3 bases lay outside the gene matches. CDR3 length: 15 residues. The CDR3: CASSLLAGGGETQYF. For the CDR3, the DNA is TGTGCCAGCAGCTTACTAGCGGGGGGCGGAGAGACCCAGTACTTC.

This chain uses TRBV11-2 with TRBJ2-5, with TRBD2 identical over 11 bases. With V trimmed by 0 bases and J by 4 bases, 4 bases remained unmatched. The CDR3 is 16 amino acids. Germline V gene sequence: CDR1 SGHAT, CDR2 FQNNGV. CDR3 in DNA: TGTGCCAGCAGCTTAGATCTAGCGGGGGGTTCAGAGACCCAGTACTTC. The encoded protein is CASSLDLAGGSETQYF.

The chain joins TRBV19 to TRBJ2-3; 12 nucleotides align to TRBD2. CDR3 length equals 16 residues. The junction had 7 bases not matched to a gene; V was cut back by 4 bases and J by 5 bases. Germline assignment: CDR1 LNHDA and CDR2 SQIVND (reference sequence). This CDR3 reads CASSTRTSGARDTQYF. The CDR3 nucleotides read TGTGCCAGTAGTACCAGGACTAGCGGGGCTCGAGATACGCAGTATTTT.

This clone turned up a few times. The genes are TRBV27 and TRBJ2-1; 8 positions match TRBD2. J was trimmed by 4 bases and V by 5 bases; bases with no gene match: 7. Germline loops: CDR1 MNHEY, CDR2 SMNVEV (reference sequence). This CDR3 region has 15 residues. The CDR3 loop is CASSRTSGAYNEQFF. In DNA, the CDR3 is TGTGCCAGCAGTCGCACTAGCGGCGCGTACAATGAGCAGTTCTTC.

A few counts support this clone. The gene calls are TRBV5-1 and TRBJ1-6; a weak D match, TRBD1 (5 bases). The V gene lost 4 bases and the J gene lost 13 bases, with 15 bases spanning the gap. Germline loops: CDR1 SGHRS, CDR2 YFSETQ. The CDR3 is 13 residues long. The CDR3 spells CASSQQERSPLHF. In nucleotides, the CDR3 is TGCGCCAGCAGCCAACAGGAACGGAGTCCCCTCCACTTT.

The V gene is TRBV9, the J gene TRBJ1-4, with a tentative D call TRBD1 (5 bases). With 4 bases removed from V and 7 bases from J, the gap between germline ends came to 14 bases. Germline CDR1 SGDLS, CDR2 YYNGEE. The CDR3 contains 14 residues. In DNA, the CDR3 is TGTGCCAGCAGCCTCGACAGTTATCCTGAAAAACTGTTTTTT. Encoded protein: CASSLDSYPEKLFF.

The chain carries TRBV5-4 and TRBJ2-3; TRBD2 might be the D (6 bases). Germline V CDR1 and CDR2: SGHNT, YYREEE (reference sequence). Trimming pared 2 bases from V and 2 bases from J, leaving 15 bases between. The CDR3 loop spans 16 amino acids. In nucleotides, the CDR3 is TGTGCCAGCAGCTTCCCGGGACTCCACCTCACAGATACGCAGTATTTT. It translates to CASSFPGLHLTDTQYF.

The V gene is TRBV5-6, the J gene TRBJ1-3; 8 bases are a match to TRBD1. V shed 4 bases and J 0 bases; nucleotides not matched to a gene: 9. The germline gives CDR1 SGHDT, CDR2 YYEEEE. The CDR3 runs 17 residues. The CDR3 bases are TGTGCCAGCAGCCCTCTCCGGACAGGGAACTCTGGAAACACCATATATTTT. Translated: CASSPLRTGNSGNTIYF.

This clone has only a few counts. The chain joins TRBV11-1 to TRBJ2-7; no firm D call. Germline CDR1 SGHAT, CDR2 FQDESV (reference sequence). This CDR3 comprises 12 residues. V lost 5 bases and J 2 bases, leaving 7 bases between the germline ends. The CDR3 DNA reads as TGTGCCAGCAGCCAGTCCACCTACGAGCAGTACTTC. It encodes CASSQSTYEQYF. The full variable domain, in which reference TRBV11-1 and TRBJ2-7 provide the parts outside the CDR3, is EAEVAQSPRYKITEKSQAVAFWCDPISGHATLYWYRQILGQGPELLVQFQDESVVDDSQLPKDRFSAERLKGVDSTLKIQPAELGDSAMYLCASSQSTYEQYFGPGTRLTVT.

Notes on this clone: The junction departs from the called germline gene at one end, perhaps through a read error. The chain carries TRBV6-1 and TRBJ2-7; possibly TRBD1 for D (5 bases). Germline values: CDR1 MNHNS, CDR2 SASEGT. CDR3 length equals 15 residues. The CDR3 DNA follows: TGTGCCAGCAGTGAAACCCAGGGCAGGGAACCCTCTCAGGGCTTC. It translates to CASSETQGREPSQGF.

For the CDR3, the DNA is TGTGCCAGTAGTATAGGGTCGCAATTGGGGCTTAGCTCCTACGAGCAGTACTTC. Its translation: CASSIGSQLGLSSYEQYF. The chain recombines TRBV19 with TRBJ2-7; TRBD1 might be the D (5 bases). The V end lost 1 base, the J end lost 0 bases, and 19 bases lay between the germline ends. Per germline, CDR1 LNHDA and CDR2 SQIVND (reference sequence). CDR3 size: 18 residues.

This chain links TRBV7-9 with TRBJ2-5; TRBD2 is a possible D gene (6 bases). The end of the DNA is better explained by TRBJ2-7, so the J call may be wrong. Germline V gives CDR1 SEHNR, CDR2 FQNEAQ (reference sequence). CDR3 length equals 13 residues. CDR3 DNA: TGTGCCAGCGTAGCGGCCCCTCTTTACGAGCAGTACTTC. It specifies CASVAAPLYEQYF.

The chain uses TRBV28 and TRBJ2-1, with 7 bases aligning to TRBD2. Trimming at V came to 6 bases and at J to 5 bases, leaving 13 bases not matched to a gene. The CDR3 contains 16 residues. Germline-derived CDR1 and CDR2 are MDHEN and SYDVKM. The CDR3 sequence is CASSLRGGGLDNEQFF. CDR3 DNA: TGTGCCAGCAGCCTGCGAGGCGGGGGACTGGACAATGAGCAGTTCTTC.